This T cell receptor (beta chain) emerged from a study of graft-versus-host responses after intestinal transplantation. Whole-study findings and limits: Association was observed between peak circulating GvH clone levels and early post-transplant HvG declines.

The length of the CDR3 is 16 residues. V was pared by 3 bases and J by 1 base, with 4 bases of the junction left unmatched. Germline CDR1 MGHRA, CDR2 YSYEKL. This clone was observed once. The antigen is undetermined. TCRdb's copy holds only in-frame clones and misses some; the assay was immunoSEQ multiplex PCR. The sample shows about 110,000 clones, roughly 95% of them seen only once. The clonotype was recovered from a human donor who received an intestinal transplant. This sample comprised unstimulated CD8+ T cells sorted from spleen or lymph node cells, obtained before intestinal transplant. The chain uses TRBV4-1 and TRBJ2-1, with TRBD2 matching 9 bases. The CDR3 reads CASSHSSGASYNEQFF. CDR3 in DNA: TGCGCCAGCAGCCATTCTAGCGGGGCTTCCTACAATGAGCAGTTCTTC.